This entry concerns a single T cell receptor (beta chain). The entry originates in a study of Graves' ophthalmopathy and Graves' hyperthyroidism. RNA transcripts were the source from which TCR beta CDR3 regions were amplified. First-round RT-PCR with HTBI primers preceded a second-round multiplex PCR. TCRdb re-analysed the multiplex PCR reads in MiXCR, keeping a single row per CDR3 protein. The sample records roughly 700,000 distinct CDR3 sequences, 40% being singletons. The germline gives CDR1 SNHLY, CDR2 FYNNEI. Trimming stripped 8 bases from V and 3 bases from J, with 17 bases between. The CDR3 extends over 14 amino acids.

The TCR comes from an adult man with Graves' ophthalmopathy. The rearrangement links TRBV2 to TRBJ2-7; D uncertain. The specimen was peripheral blood. DNA for the CDR3: TGTGCCAGCTCACCCGGGCACGGGTACTACGAGCAGTACTTC. Translating it yields CASSPGHGYYEQYF.